These 7 T cell receptor beta chains were sequenced from one sample in a study of cytomegalovirus exposure and HLA in healthy donors. The PCR was carried out with 60 Vbeta primers and 13 Jbeta primers. Clones were sequenced by immunoSEQ multiplex PCR, and TCRdb holds only the in-frame ones, with some missing. The sample lists some 60,000 clones, around 80% occurring once. The sequencing sample was made of PBMCs. The receptors shown here come from a woman aged 40-49 years in good health and CMV-seronegative.

V is TRBV4-2 and J is TRBJ1-1, with a possible D match to TRBD1 (5 bases). The CDR3 loop spans 15 amino acids. V was trimmed by 0 bases and J by 3 bases, leaving 11 bases between them. Germline V gene sequence: CDR1 LGHNA, CDR2 YNFKEQ. The DNA of the CDR3 is TGTGCCAGCAGCCAAGATTCAGGGCTGGACACTGAAGCTTTCTTT. It translates to CASSQDSGLDTEAFF.

The rearrangement uses TRBV7-8 and TRBJ1-2; D remains ambiguous. Germline loops: CDR1 SGHVS, CDR2 FQNEAQ. CDR3 length: 15 residues. Between the trimmed V and J ends, which lost 1 base and 6 bases, there was a span of 15 bases. CDR3 DNA sequence: TGTGCCAGCAGCTTAGATCTATCACGATATGATGGCTACACCTTC. It is translated as CASSLDLSRYDGYTF.

This clone occurred once. This chain connects TRBV6-1 to TRBJ2-2, with 13 bases fitting TRBD2. This CDR3 region has 20 residues. Losses at the gene ends were 2 bases for V and 2 bases for J; bases not matched to a gene: 11. Germline CDR1 reads MNHNS; CDR2 reads SASEGT. The CDR3 DNA is TGTGCCAGCAGTGAACAACCCCCGGGACTAGCGGGACCAAACACCGGGGAGCTGTTTTTT. This codes for CASSEQPPGLAGPNTGELFF.

The chain is built from TRBV6-4 and TRBJ1-2; 9 bases map to TRBD1. After removal of 3 bases from V and 7 bases from J, the junction contained 12 bases not matched to a gene. The CDR3 runs to 16 residues. Germline V gene sequence: CDR1 MRHNA, CDR2 SNTAGT. The DNA for the CDR3 is TGTGCCAGCAGTGAAATAGGTGGGACAGGGAGAGCTGGCTACACCTTC. This sequence encodes CASSEIGGTGRAGYTF.

The V and J genes are TRBV9 and TRBJ2-1, with no clear D. Trimming took off 0 bases at V and 7 bases at J, with 2 bases between the two ends. This CDR3 has 11 residues. Germline assignment: CDR1 SGDLS and CDR2 YYNGEE. The CDR3 loop reads CASSVANEQFF. CDR3 sequence (DNA): TGTGCCAGCAGCGTAGCGAATGAGCAGTTCTTC.

This chain connects TRBV13 to TRBJ2-1; the match to TRBD2 covers 10 bases. CDR1 is PRHDT and CDR2 is FYEKMQ in the germline V gene (reference sequence). The CDR3 covers 14 residues. V was clipped by 5 bases and J by 9 bases; unmatched bases: 7. As DNA, the CDR3 is TGTGCCAGCAGCCCAGCGGGAGGGCGGTTTGAGCAGTTCTTC. Protein sequence: CASSPAGGRFEQFF.

In regard to this clone: The junction does not match germline at one end; this may be a read error. Other DNA sequences of this sample code for an identical CDR3. V and J are TRBV27 and TRBJ1-1; D possibly corresponds to TRBD1 (5 bases). The CDR3 extends over 13 amino acids. The germline V gene has CDR1 MNHEY and CDR2 SMNVEV (reference sequence). CDR3 sequence reads: CASCGHSNTEAFF. CDR3 nucleotides: TGTGCCAGCTGCGGACACTCGAACACTGAGGCTTTCTTT.